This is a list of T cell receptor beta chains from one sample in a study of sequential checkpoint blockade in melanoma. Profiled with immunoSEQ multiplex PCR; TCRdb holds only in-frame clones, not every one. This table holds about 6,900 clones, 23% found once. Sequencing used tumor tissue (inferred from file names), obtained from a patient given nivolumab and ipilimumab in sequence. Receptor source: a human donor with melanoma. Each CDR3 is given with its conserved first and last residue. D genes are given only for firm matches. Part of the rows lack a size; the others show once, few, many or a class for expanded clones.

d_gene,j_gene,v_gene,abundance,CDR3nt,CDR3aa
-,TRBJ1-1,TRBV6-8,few,TGTGCCAGCAGTTACGGGGGGTGGGCTGAAGCTTTCTTT,CASSYGGWAEAFF
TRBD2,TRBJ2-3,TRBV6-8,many,TGTGCCAGCACTATTTCAGCGGGAGTCGGCACAGATACGCAGTATTTT,CASTISAGVGTDTQYF
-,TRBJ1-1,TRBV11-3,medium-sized,TGTGCCAGCAGCCCCCACAGGGAAGGCACTGAAGCTTTCTTT,CASSPHREGTEAFF
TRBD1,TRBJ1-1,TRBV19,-,TGTGCCAGTAGCACAGGGGGAGGGACTGAAGCTTTCTTT,CASSTGGGTEAFF
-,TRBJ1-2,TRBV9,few,TGTGCCAGCAGAGGTGGGATAGGGGATGGCTACACCTTC,CASRGGIGDGYTF
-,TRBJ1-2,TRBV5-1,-,TGCGCCAGCAGCCCGGAAGCCGGATCAGGTTATGGCTACACCTTC,CASSPEAGSGYGYTF
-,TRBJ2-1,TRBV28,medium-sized,TGTGCCAGCAGTTTAGCATTGGCGGGTAACTGGGATGAGCAGTTCTTC,CASSLALAGNWDEQFF
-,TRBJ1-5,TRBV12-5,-,TGTGCTAGTGGTTTGTGGACAGCTAATCAGCCCCAGCATTTT,CASGLWTANQPQHF
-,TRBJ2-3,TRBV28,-,TGTGCCAGCAGTTCGGCATCCCATGGCCCTTCCACGTGGTATTTT,CASSSASHGPSTWYF
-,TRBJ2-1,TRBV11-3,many,TGTGCCAGCAACCCGTGGGGTGTGGGAAGCTCCTACAATGAGCAGTTCTTC,CASNPWGVGSSYNEQFF
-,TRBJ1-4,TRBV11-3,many,TGTGCCAGCAGCTTCTCAGGGGAGCGCGGTGAAAAACTGTTTTTT,CASSFSGERGEKLFF
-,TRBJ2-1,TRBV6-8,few,TGTGCCAGCATGAGCGGATACAATGAGCAGTTCTTC,CASMSGYNEQFF
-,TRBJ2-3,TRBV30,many,TGTGCCTGGCTCCTAGGTAAAGGAGGGCCGGATACGCAGTATTTT,CAWLLGKGGPDTQYF
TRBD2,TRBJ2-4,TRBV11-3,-,TGTGCCAGCAGCTTTCCTAGCGGGACCGGGCCGGTGGCCAAAAACATTCAGTACTTC,CASSFPSGTGPVAKNIQYF
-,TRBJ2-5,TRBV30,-,TGTGCCTGGAGTCGGATGGAGACCCAGTACTTC,CAWSRMETQYF
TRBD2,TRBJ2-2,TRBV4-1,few,TGCGCCAGCAGCCAGCTTACTAGCGGGAGGGCCGTGAACACCGGGGAGCTGTTTTTT,CASSQLTSGRAVNTGELFF
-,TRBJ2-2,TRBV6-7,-,TGTGCCAGCAGTTACGAGGGGGGCGCGACCGGGGAGCTGTTTTTT,CASSYEGGATGELFF
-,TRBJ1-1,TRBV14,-,TGTGCCAGCAGTAATCCCTCTTGGGGCCACACTGAAGCTTTCTTT,CASSNPSWGHTEAFF
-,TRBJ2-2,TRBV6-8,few,TGTGCCAGCAGTAAGATAGGGAGTACCGGGGAGCTGTTTTTT,CASSKIGSTGELFF
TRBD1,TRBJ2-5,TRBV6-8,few,TGTGCCACCTCTAAGGGACAGGGGAATCAAGAGACCCAGTACTTC,CATSKGQGNQETQYF
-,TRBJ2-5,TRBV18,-,TGTGCCAGCTCACCGGGGGAATATCGAGAGACCCAGTACTTC,CASSPGEYRETQYF
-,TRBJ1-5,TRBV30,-,TGTGCCTGGAGTTTGGGGACTTTAAATCAGCCCCAGCATTTT,CAWSLGTLNQPQHF
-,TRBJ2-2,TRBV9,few,TGTGCCAGCAGCGTAGGAGGGGCCGGGGAGCTGTTTTTT,CASSVGGAGELFF
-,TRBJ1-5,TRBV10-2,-,TGCGCCAGCAGTGAGTCGAAAGCAGACCAGCCCCAGCATTTT,CASSESKADQPQHF
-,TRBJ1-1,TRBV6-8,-,TGTGCCAGCAGTCCTAACGAGGAAGAGAAGAACACTGAAGCTTTCTTT,CASSPNEEEKNTEAFF
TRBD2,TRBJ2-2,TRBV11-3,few,TGTGCCAGCAGCCCCCGACTAGCGGGGAACACCGGGGAGCTGTTTTTT,CASSPRLAGNTGELFF
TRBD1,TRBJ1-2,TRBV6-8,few,TGTGCCAGCAGGTCAGGGGGCGCGAATGGCTACACCTTC,CASRSGGANGYTF
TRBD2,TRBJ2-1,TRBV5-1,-,TGCGCCAGCAGCTCCAGACTAGCGGTAAACTCCTACAATGAGCAGTTCTTC,CASSSRLAVNSYNEQFF
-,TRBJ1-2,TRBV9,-,TGTGCCAGCAGCGCCACGCTGGGAACTAAGGAGGGCTACACCTTC,CASSATLGTKEGYTF
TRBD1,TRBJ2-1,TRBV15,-,TGTGCCACCAGCAGAGATTCCGGACAGGGATGGAAGGGGCAGTTCTTC,CATSRDSGQGWKGQFF
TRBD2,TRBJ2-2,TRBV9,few,TGTGCCAGCACCCCGCGCCCCGGGAGGAGGGGAAAACAACACACCGGGGAGCTGTTTTTT,CASTPRPGRRGKQHTGELFF
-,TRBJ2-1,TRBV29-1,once,TGCAGCGTTGAAGGCCAGTGGAATGAGCAGTTCTTC,CSVEGQWNEQFF